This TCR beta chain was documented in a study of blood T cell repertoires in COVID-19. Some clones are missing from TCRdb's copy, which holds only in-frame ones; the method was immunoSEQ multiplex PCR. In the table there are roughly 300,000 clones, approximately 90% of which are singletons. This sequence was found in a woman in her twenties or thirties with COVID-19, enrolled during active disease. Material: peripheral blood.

CDR3 region: CASKFHSGQGNEKLFF. In nucleotides, the CDR3 is TGTGCCAGCAAGTTTCACTCGGGACAGGGGAACGAAAAACTGTTTTTT. The rearrangement joins TRBV28 to TRBJ1-4; 10 bases map to TRBD1. V trimming: 7 bases; J trimming: 8 bases; junction bases outside the gene matches: 13. The CDR3 is made up of 16 amino acids. In germline, CDR1 is MDHEN, CDR2 SYDVKM.